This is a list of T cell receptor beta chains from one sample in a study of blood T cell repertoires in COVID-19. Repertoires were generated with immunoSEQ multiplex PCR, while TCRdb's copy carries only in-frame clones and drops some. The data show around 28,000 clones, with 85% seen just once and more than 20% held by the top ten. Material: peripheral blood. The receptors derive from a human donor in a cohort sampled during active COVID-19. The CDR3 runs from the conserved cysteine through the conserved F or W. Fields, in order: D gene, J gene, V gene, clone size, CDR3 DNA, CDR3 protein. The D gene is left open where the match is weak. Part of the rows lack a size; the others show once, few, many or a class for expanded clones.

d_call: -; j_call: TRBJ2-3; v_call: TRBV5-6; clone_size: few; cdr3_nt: TGTGCCAGCAGCTCCCCCCGGGGAGGCACAGATACGCAGTATTTT; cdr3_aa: CASSSPRGGTDTQYF
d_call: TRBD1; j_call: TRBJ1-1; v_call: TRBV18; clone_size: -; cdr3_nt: TGTGCCAGCTCCTACTTAGGACAGGGGGCTCAGAACACTGAAGCTTTCTTT; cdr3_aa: CASSYLGQGAQNTEAFF
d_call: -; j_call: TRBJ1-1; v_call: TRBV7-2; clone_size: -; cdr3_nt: TGTGCCAGCAGCTTAAGGGGGGGACGGAGTACTGAAGCTTTCTTT; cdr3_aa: CASSLRGGRSTEAFF
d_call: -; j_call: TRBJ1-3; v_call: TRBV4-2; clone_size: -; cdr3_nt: TGTGCCAGCACCAGGTACGGCGCGGAAACCTCTGGAAACACCATATATTTT; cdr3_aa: CASTRYGAETSGNTIYF
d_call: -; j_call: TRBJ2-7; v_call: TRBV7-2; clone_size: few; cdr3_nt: TGTGCCAGCAGCTTTTTGAGCTCCTACGAGCAGTACTTC; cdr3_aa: CASSFLSSYEQYF
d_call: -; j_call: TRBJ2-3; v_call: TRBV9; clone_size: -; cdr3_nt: TGTGCCAGCAGCGTAAGGTTCAGGGTGGACGGCACAGATACGCAGTATTTT; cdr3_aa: CASSVRFRVDGTDTQYF
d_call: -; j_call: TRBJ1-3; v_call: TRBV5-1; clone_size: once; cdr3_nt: TGCGCCAGCAGCTTGGATGGACAGCGCTCTGGAAACACCATATATTTT; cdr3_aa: CASSLDGQRSGNTIYF
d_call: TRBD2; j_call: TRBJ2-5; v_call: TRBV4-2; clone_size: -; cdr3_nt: TGTGCCAGCAGCCAAGATCGGACTAGCGGGTTATTCCAGTACTTC; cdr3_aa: CASSQDRTSGLFQYF
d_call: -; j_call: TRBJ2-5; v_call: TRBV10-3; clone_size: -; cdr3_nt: TGTGCCATCAGTGCGGTAAACCAAGAGACCCAGTACTTC; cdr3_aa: CAISAVNQETQYF
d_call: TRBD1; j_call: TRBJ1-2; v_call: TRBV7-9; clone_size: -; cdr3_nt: TGTGCCAGCACCAAAAACAGGGGGGACTATGGCTACACCTTC; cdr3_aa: CASTKNRGDYGYTF
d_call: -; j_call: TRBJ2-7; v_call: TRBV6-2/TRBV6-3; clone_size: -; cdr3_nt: TGTGCCAGCAGTTATGGGCGGGGCCGTTCCTACGAGCAGTACTTC; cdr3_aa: CASSYGRGRSYEQYF
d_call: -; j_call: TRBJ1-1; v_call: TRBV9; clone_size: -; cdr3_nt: TGTGCCAGCAGTAAAACGGGTGACACTGAAGCTTTCTTT; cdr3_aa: CASSKTGDTEAFF
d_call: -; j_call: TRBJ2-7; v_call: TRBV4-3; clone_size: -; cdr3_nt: TGCGCCAGCAGCCAGTTTGGCGGTGCCTACGAGCAGTACTTC; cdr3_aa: CASSQFGGAYEQYF
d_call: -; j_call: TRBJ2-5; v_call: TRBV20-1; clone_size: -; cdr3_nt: TGCAGTGCTGCGGGAGAGACCCAGTACTTC; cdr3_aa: CSAAGETQYF
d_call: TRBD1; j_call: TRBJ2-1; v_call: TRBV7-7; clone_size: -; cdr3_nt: TGTGCCAGCAGCCGTAGGACAGGGACCGGTGAGCAGTTCTTC; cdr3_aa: CASSRRTGTGEQFF
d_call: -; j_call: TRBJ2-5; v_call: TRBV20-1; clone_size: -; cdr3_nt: TGCAGTGCTAGTGTCTTCTCGGCAGGGGAGACCCAGTACTTC; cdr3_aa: CSASVFSAGETQYF
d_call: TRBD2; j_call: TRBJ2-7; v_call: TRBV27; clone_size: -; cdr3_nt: TGTGCCAGCAGTTTAATTAGCGGGGCCTACGAGCAGTACTTC; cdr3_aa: CASSLISGAYEQYF
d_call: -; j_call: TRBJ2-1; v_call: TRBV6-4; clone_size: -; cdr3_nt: TGTGCCAGCAGTGATAGTGGCTACAATGAGCAGTTCTTC; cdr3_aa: CASSDSGYNEQFF
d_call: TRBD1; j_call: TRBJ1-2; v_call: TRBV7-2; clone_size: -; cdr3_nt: TGTGCCAGCAGCCCAGGGACAGGAGTTCTCTATGGCTACACCTTC; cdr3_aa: CASSPGTGVLYGYTF
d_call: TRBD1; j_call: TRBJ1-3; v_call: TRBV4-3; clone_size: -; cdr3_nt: TGCGCCAGCAGCCAAAAAATCCCCGGGACAGGCTACTCTGGAAACACCATATATTTT; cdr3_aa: CASSQKIPGTGYSGNTIYF
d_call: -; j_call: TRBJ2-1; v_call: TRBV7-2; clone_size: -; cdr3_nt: TGTGCCAGCAGCTTGGATGCAGGGTCCTACAATGAGCAGTTCTTC; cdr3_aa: CASSLDAGSYNEQFF
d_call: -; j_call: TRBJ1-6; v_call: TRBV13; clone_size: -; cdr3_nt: TGTGCCAGCAGCCTTGGAGGAGATAATTCACCCCTCCACTTT; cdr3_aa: CASSLGGDNSPLHF
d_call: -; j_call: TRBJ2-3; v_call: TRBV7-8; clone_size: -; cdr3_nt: TGTGCCAGCAGCTTACTCGACAGCGCGTATTTT; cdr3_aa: CASSLLDSAYF
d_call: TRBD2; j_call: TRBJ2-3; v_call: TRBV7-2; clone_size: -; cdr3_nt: TGTGCCAGCAGCTTGGGGTCGGGAGCGGGAGCGAATACGCAGTATTTT; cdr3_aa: CASSLGSGAGANTQYF
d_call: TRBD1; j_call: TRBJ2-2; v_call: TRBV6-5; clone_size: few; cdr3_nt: TGTGCCAGCAGACAGGGGACCGGGGAGCTGTTTTTT; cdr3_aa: CASRQGTGELFF
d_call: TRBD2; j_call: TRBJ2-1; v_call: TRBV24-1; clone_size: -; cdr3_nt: TGTGCCACGAGTGGTGGTGTTGGGACTAGCGGAGGCAATGAGCAGTTCTTC; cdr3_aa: CATSGGVGTSGGNEQFF
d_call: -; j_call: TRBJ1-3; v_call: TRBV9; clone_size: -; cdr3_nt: TGTGCCAGCAGCGTAGATCCACTCACCTCTGGAAACACCATATATTTT; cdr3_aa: CASSVDPLTSGNTIYF
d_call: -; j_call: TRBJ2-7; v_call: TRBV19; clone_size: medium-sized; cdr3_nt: TGTGCCAGTAAATCCACGGACAGTTCTCCAAGGGAGCAGTACTTC; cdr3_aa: CASKSTDSSPREQYF
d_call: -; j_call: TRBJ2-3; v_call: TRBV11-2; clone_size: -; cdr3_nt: TGTGCCAGCAGCCCCCCCGGAGGGTACACAGATACGCAGTATTTT; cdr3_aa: CASSPPGGYTDTQYF
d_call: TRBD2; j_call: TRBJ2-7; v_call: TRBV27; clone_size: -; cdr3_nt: TGTGCCAGCAGTTTCCGGCTAGCGGGGGGCTCCTACGAGCAGTACTTC; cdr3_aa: CASSFRLAGGSYEQYF
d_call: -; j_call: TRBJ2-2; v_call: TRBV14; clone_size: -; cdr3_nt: TGTGCCAGCAGCCAAGCGGCAGGGTGGTTCACCGGGGAGCTGTTTTTT; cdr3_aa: CASSQAAGWFTGELFF
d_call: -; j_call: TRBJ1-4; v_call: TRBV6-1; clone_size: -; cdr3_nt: TGTGCCAGCAGTGAGCGGGGGCGGGAGGAAAAACTGTTTTTT; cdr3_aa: CASSERGREEKLFF
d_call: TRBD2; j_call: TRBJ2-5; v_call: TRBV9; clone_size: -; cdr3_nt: TGTGCCAGCAGCGTAGGGCTAGCGGGGTCACAAGAGACCCAGTACTTC; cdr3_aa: CASSVGLAGSQETQYF
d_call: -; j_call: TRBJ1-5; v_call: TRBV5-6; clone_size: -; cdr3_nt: TGTGCCAGCAGCTTCCGGGGGAGCAATCAGCCCCAGCATTTT; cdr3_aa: CASSFRGSNQPQHF
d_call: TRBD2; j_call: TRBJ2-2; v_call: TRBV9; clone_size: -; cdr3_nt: TGTGCCAGCTCGTCCGGGCTCGGGACTAGCTTTACTGGGGAGCTGTTTTTT; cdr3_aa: CASSSGLGTSFTGELFF
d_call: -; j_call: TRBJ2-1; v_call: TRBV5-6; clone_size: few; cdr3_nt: TGTGCCAGCTGTCCAGGGGAACTGGTGAATGAGCAGTTCTTC; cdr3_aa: CASCPGELVNEQFF
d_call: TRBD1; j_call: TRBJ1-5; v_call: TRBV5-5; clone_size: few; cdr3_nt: TGTGCCAGCAGCTTAGCCGGACAGGGCAGTCAGCCCCAGCATTTT; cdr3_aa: CASSLAGQGSQPQHF
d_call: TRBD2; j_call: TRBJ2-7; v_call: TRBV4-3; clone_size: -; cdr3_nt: TGCGCCAGCAGCCAAGAGACTAGCGAAACCTACGAGCAGTACTTC; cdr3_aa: CASSQETSETYEQYF
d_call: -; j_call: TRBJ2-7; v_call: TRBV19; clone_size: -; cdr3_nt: TGTGCCAGTAGTATGTCCCGGTGGTCATCCTACGAGCAGTACTTC; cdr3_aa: CASSMSRWSSYEQYF
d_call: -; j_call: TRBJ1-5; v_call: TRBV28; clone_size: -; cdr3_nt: TGTGCCAGCAGTTTATGGGGGGAGGGCAATCAGCCCCAGCATTTT; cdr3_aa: CASSLWGEGNQPQHF
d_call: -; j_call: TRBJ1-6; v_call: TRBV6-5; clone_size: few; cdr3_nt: TGTGCCAGCAGTTACTCGGCGGCAGACTATAATTCACCCCTCCACTTT; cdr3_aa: CASSYSAADYNSPLHF
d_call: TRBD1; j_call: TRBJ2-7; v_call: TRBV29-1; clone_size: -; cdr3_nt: TGCAGCGGAGGACAGGGTGTGTACGAGCAGTACTTC; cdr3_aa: CSGGQGVYEQYF
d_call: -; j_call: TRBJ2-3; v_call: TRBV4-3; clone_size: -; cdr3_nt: TGCGCCAGCAGCCAAGATCGTCCGGGTCCCACAGATACGCAGTATTTT; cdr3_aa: CASSQDRPGPTDTQYF
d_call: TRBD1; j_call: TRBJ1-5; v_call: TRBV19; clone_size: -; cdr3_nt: TGTGCCAGTAGGGGGACAGGGTATCAGCCCCAGCATTTT; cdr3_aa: CASRGTGYQPQHF
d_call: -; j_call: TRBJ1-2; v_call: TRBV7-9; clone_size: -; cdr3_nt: TGTGCCAGCACCGAGGTTCCAGGGCCTAACTATGGCTACACCTTC; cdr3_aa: CASTEVPGPNYGYTF
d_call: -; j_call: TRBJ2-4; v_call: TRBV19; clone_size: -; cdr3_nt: TGTGCCAGTAGTATAGGGTGGACACCAGCCTACATTCAGTACTTC; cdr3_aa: CASSIGWTPAYIQYF
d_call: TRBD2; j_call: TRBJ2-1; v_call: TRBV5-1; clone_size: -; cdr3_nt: TGCGCCAGCAGGCCGAGACTAGCGGGGGGGCCCTTGTCCTACAATGAGCAGTTCTTC; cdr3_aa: CASRPRLAGGPLSYNEQFF
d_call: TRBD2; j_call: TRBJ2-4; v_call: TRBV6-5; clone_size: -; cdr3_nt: TGTGCCAGCACCGCACTAGCGGGGAGGGGCATTCAGTACTTC; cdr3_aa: CASTALAGRGIQYF
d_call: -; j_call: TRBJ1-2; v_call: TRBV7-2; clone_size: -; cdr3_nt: TGTGCCAGCAGCTCCCCCCCCGACTATGGCTACACCTTC; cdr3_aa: CASSSPPDYGYTF
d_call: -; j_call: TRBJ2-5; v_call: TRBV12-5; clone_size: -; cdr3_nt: TGTGCTAGTGGCCCGGGTCCCATCCAAGAGACCCAGTACTTC; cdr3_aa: CASGPGPIQETQYF
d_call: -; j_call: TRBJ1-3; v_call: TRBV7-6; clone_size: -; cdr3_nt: TGTGCCAGCACCCTTCGGGAATCGGGGAGGAGTGGAAACACCATATATTTT; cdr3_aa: CASTLRESGRSGNTIYF
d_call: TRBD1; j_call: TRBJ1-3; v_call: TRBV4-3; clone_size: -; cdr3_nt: TGCGCCAGCAGCCAGGCCGGGACAGGGGAGGACACCATATATTTT; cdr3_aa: CASSQAGTGEDTIYF
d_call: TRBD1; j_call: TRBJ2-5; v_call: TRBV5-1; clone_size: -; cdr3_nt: TGCGCCAGCAGCCTGGAAGGGGGCTTGAGAGAGACCCAGTACTTC; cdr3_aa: CASSLEGGLRETQYF
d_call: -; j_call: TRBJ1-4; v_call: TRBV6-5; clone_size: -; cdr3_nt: TGTGCCAGCAGTTACTCGCCGGTGGGGGGGGGTGAAAAACTGTTTTTT; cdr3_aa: CASSYSPVGGGEKLFF
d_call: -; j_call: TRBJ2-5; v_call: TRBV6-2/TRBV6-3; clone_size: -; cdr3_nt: TGTGCCAGCAGCACCGGGTCTCCCTCTCGGACCCAGTACTTC; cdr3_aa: CASSTGSPSRTQYF
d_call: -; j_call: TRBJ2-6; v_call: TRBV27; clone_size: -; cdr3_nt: TGTGCCAGCAGTGTATACAGGGTCGGGTCTGGGGCCAACGTCCTGACTTTC; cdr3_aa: CASSVYRVGSGANVLTF
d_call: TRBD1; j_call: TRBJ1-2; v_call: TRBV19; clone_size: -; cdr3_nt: TGTGCCAGTAGTATCAGCAGGGGGCAAAACTATGGCTACACCTTC; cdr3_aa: CASSISRGQNYGYTF